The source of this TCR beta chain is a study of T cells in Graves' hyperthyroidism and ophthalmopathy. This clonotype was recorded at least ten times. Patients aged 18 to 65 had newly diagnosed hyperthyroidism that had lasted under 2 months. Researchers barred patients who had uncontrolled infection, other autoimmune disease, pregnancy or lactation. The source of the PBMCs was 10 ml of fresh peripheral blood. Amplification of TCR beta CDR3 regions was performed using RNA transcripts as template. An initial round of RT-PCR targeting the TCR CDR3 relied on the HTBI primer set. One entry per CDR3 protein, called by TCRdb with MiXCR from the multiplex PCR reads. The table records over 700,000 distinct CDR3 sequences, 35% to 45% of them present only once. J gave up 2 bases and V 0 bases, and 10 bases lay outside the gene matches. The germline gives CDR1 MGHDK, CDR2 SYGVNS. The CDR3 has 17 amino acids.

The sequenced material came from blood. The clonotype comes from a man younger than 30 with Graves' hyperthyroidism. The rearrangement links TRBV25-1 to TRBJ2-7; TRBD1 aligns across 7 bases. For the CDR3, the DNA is TGTGCCAGCAGTGAATATTTCCCCCGACAGGGCCCCTACGAGCAGTACTTC. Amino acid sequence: CASSEYFPRQGPYEQYF.